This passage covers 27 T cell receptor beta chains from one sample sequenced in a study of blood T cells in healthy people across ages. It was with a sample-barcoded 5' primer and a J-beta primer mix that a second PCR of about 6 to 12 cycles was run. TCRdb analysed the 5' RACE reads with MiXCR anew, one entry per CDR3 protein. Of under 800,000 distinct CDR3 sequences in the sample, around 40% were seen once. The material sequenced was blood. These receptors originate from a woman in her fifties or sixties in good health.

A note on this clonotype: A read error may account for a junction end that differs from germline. As DNA, the CDR3 is TGCAGTGCTCCGCGACGGACAGGGGTTGATGGCCACACCTTC. The encoded protein is CSAPRRTGVDGHTF. This sequence joins TRBV20-1 and TRBJ1-2, with TRBD1 identical over 9 bases. This CDR3 is built from 14 residues. Germline V lookup: CDR1 DFQATT, CDR2 SNEGSKA (reference sequence).

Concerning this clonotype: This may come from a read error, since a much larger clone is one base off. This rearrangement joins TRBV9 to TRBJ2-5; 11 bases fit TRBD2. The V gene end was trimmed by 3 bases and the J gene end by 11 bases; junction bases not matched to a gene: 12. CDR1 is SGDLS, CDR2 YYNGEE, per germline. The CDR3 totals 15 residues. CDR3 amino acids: CASSANVAGGGEQYF. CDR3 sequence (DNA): TGTGCCAGCAGCGCAAATGTAGCGGGAGGGGGGGAGCAGTACTTC.

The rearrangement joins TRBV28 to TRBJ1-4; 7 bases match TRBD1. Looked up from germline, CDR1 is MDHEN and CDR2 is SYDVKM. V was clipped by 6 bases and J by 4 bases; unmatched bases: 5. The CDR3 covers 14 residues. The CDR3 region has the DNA TGTGCCAGCAGGCGGACAGGAATTAATGAAAAACTGTTTTTT. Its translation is CASRRTGINEKLFF.

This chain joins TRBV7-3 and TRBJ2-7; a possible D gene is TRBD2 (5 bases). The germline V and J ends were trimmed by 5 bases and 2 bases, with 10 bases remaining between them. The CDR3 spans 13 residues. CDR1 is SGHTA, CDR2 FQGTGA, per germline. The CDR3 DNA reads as TGTGCCAGCAGCCGCCCGGGGACCTACGAGCAGTACTTC. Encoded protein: CASSRPGTYEQYF.

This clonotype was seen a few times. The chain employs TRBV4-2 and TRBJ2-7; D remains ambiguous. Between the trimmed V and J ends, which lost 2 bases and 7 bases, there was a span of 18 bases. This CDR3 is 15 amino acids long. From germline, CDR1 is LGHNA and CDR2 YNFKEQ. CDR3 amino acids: CASSQTKSADWEQYF. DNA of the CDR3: TGTGCCAGCAGCCAAACAAAGTCGGCTGATTGGGAGCAGTACTTC.

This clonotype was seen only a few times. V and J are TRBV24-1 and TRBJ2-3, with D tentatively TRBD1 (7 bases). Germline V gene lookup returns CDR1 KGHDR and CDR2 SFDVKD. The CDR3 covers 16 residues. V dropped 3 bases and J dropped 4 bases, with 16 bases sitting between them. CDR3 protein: CATSDKTGRFADTQYF. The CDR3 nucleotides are TGTGCCACCAGTGATAAGACAGGGAGGTTCGCAGATACGCAGTATTTT.

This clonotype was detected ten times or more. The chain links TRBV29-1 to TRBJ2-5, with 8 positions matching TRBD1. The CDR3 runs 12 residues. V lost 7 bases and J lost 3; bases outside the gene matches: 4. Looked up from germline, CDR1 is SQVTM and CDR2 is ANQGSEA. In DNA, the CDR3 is TGCAGCGCCGCACAGGGGGAAGAGACCCAGTACTTC. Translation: CSAAQGEETQYF.

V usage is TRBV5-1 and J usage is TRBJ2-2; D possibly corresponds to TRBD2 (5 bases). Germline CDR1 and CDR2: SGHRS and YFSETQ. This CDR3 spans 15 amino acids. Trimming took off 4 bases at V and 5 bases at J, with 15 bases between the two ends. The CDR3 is CASSLETTGTGELFF. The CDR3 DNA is TGCGCCAGCAGCCTGGAGACTACCGGAACCGGGGAGCTGTTTTTT. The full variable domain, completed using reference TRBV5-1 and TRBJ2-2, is KAGVTQTPRYLIKTRGQQVTLSCSPISGHRSVSWYQQTPGQGLQFLFEYFSETQRNKGNFPGRFSGRQFSNSRSEMNVSTLELGDSALYLCASSLETTGTGELFFGEGSRLTVL.

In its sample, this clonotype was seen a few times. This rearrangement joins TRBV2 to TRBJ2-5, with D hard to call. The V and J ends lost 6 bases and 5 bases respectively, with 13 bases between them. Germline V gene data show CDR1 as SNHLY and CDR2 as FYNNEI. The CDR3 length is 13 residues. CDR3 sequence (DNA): TGTGCCAGCAGCAATGACCAGAAGGAGACCCAGTACTTC. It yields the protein CASSNDQKETQYF. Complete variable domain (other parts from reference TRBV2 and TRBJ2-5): EPEVTQTPSHQVTQMGQEVILRCVPISNHLYFYWYRQILGQKVEFLVSFYNNEISEKSEIFDDQFSVERPDGSNFTLKIRSTKLEDSAMYFCASSNDQKETQYFGPGTRLLVL.

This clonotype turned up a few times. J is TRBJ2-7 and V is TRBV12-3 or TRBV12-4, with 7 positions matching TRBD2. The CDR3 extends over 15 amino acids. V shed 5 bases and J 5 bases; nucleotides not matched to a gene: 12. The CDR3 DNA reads TGTGCCAGCAGTCTCGGACTAGGGAGGTCCCACGAGCAGTACTTC. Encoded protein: CASSLGLGRSHEQYF.

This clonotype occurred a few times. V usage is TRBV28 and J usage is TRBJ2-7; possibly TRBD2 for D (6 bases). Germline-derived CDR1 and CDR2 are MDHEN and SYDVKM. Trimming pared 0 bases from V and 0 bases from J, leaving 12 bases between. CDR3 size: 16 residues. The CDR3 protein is CASSLWGGRISYEQYF. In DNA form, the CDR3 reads TGTGCCAGCAGTTTATGGGGGGGACGAATCTCCTACGAGCAGTACTTC.

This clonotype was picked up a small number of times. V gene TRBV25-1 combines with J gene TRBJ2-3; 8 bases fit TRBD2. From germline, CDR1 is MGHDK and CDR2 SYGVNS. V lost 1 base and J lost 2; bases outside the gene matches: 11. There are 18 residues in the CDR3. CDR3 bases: TGTGCCAGCAGTGAATTTCCCGGGGGGGCCGAATCCACAGATACGCAGTATTTT. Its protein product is CASSEFPGGAESTDTQYF.

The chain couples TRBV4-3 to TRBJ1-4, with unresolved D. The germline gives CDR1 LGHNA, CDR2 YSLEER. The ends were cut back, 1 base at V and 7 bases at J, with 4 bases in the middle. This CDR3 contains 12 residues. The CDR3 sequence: CASSQGTEKLFF. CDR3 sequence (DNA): TGCGCCAGCAGCCAAGGTACTGAAAAACTGTTTTTT.

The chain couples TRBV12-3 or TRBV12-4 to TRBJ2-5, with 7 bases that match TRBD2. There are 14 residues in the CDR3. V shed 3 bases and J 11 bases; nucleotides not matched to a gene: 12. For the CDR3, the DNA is TGTGCCAGCAGTTTCTTAGGGGCTGGGAGGGAGCAGTACTTC. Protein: CASSFLGAGREQYF.

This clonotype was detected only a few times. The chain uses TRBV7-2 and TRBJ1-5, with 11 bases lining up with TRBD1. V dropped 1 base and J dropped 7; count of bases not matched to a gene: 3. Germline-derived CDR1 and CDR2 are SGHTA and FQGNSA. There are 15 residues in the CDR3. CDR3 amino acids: CASSLVGTGGQPQHF. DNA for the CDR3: TGTGCCAGCAGCTTAGTGGGGACAGGGGGGCAGCCCCAGCATTTT.

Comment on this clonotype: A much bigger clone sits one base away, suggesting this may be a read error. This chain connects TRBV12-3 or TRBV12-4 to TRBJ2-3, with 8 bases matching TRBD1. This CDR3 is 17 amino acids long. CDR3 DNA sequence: TGTGCCGGCAGTTTCCCCCCCGGACAGGGTCTCACAGATACGCAGTATTTT. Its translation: CAGSFPPGQGLTDTQYF.

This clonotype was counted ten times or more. This CDR3 reads CASSSSGGAYNEQFF. CDR3 sequence (DNA): TGTGCCAGCAGCTCTAGCGGGGGGGCCTACAATGAGCAGTTCTTC. The chain is built from TRBV7-3 and TRBJ2-1; TRBD2 matches at 12 bases. V lost 4 bases and J lost 2; bases outside the gene matches: 0. Looked up from germline, CDR1 is SGHTA and CDR2 is FQGTGA. This CDR3 has 15 amino acids. Together with reference TRBV7-3 and TRBJ2-1, the CDR3 gives the full variable domain: GAGVSQTPSNKVTEKGKYVELRCDPISGHTALYWYRQSLGQGPEFLIYFQGTGAADDSGLPNDRFFAVRPEGSVSTLKIQRTERGDSAVYLCASSSSGGAYNEQFFGPGTRLTVL.

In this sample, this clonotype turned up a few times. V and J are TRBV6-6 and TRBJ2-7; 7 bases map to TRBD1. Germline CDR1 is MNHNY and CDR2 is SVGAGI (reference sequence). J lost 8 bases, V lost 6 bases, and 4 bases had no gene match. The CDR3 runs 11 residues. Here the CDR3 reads CASSTGEKQYF. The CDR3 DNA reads TGTGCCAGCAGCACAGGGGAAAAGCAGTACTTC.

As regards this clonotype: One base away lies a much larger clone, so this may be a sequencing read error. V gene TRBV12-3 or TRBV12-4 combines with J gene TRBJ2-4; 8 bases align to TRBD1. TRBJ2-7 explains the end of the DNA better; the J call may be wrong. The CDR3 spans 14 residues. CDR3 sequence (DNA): TGTGTCAGCAGGGAATCAGGGGGCTCTTACGAGCAGTACTTC. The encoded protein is CVSRESGGSYEQYF.

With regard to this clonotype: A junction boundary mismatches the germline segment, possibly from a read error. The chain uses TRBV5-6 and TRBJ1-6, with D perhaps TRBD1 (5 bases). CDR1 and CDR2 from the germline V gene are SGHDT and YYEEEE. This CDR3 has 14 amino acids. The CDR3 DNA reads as TGTGCCAGCAACTTGGGGCGGGTAGTTTCACCCCTCCACTTT. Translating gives CASNLGRVVSPLHF.

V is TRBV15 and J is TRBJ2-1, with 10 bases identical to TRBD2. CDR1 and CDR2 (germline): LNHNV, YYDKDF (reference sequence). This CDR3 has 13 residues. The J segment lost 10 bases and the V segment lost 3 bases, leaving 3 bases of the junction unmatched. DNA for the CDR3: TGTGCCACCAGCAGCCTAGCGGGAGAAGAGCAGTTCTTC. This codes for CATSSLAGEEQFF.

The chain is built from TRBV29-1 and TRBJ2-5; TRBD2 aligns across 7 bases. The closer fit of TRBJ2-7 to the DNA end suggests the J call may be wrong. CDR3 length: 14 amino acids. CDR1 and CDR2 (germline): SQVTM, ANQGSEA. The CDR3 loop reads CSVGGGDYRVEQYF. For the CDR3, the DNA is TGCAGCGTGGGTGGGGGGGACTACCGAGTCGAGCAGTACTTC.

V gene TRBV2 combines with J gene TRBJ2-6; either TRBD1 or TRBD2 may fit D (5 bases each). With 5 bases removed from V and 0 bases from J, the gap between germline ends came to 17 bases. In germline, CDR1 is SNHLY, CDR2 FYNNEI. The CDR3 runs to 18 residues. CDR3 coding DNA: TGTGCCAGCAGTCGTACGCAGGGACGGTTCTCTGGGGCCAACGTCCTGACTTTC. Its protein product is CASSRTQGRFSGANVLTF.

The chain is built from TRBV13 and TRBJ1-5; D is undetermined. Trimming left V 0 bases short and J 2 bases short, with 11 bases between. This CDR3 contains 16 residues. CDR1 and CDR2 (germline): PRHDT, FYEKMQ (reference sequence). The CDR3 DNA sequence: TGTGCCAGCAGCTTAGGGAGAGGGCTCGGCAATCAGCCCCAGCATTTT. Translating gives CASSLGRGLGNQPQHF.

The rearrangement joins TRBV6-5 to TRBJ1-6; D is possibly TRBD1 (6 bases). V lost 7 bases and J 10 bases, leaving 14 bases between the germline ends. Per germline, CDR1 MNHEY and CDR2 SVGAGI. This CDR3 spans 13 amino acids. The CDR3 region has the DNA TGTGCCAGCACTACGGACAGTCGATCACCCCTCCACTTT. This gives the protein CASTTDSRSPLHF.

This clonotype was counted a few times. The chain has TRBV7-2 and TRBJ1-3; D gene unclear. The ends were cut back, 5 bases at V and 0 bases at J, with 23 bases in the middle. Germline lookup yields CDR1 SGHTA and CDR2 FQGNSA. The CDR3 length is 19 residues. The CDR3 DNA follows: TGTGCCAGCAGCCCAGCGGGGAGTTTTTGGGGATACTCTGGAAACACCATATATTTT. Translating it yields CASSPAGSFWGYSGNTIYF.

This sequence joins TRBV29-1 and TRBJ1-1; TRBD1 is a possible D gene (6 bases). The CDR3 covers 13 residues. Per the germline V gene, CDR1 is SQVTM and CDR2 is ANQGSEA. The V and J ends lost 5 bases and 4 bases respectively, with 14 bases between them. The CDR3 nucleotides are TGCAGCGTTCAAAGGGCAGGGGCCACTGAAGCTTTCTTT. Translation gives CSVQRAGATEAFF.